The 9 T cell receptor beta chains below all came from one sample that was sequenced in a study of T cell repertoires in cytomegalovirus infection. TCRdb passed the reads through MiXCR, listing each CDR3 protein once. The data hold about 190,000 distinct CDR3 sequences, with approximately 28% observed a single time. Specimen: PBMCs. Every receptor here comes from a human donor in good health (CMV status not recorded). Some clones in this sample may be carry-over from other donors' samples.

The chain is built from TRBV15 and TRBJ2-7; 11 bases agree with TRBD1. The CDR3 totals 16 residues. J lost 3 bases, V lost 1 base, and 5 bases had no gene match. Germline V CDR1 and CDR2: LNHNV, YYDKDF (reference sequence). CDR3 residues: CATSRGRDRGGYEQYF. The CDR3 DNA follows: TGTGCCACCAGCAGAGGCAGGGACAGGGGGGGCTACGAGCAGTACTTC.

Concerning this clonotype itself: One end of the junction varies from germline; a read error may be responsible. The chain carries TRBV7-2 and TRBJ2-3; 8 nucleotides agree with TRBD2. The germline CDR1 and CDR2 sequences are SGHTA and FQGNSA. The CDR3 runs to 17 residues. In DNA form, the CDR3 reads TGTGCCAGCAGCACCCCCCGGGGGGGCGTTACCACAGATACTCAGTATTTT. This translates into CASSTPRGGVTTDTQYF.

This clonotype has a handful of counts. The chain joins TRBV12-5 to TRBJ2-7, with 7 bases aligning to TRBD1. The CDR3 is made up of 17 amino acids. Germline CDR1 LGHNT, CDR2 FRNRAP. V lost 1 base to trimming and J lost 0 bases; unmatched junction nucleotides: 9. The CDR3 region has the DNA TGTGCTAGTGGTTTGGATGAGGACAGGAAAATCTCCTACGAGCAGTACTTC. Translation: CASGLDEDRKISYEQYF.

At least ten counts were recorded for this clonotype. The genes are TRBV7-2 and TRBJ1-2; D ambiguous. V was pared by 1 base and J by 8 bases, with 8 bases between. There are 12 residues in the CDR3. Germline assignment: CDR1 SGHTA and CDR2 FQGNSA. CDR3 sequence (DNA): TGTGCCAGCAGCTTAGGGGTAGGGGGCTACACCTTC. Translating it yields CASSLGVGGYTF.

This clonotype appeared a few times. The chain is built from TRBV6-2 or TRBV6-3 and TRBJ1-5; TRBD1 matches at 7 bases. V dropped 10 bases and J dropped 2; count of bases not matched to a gene: 5. The CDR3 sequence is 13 residues long. Germline V gene lookup returns CDR1 MNHEY and CDR2 SVGEGT. The CDR3 nucleotides read TGTGCCACTAACGACAGGGGCAATCAGCCCCAGCATTTT. Amino acid sequence: CATNDRGNQPQHF.

This clonotype showed up many times. The chain combines TRBV7-2 with TRBJ2-1; unclear D gene. V shed 8 bases and J shed 5 bases, with 7 bases lying between them. The CDR3 has 11 amino acids. Germline CDR1 and CDR2: SGHTA and FQGNSA. As DNA, the CDR3 is TGTGCCAGCGCTGGAGACAATGAGCAGTTCTTC. Its protein is CASAGDNEQFF.

Worth noting for this clonotype: This may be a read error, as it is one base from a much larger clone. This likely comes from a read error, as the CDR3 has no conserved phenylalanine or tryptophan at its end. This chain links TRBV7-2 with TRBJ1-2; a possible D gene is TRBD1 (5 bases). V was trimmed by 5 bases and J by 11 bases, leaving 15 bases between them. The CDR3 runs 12 residues. The germline gives CDR1 SGHTA, CDR2 FQGNSA. The CDR3 DNA sequence: TGTGCCAGCAGCCTAGGGGAAGGAGGGTACACCTAC. This codes for CASSLGEGGYTY.

The rearrangement links TRBV6-6 to TRBJ1-1; 9 bases are a match to TRBD1. CDR3 size: 15 residues. The J segment lost 7 bases and the V segment lost 0 bases, leaving 6 bases of the junction unmatched. Germline assignment: CDR1 MNHNY and CDR2 SVGAGI (reference sequence). This CDR3 is CASSYSTGGSGEAFF. The CDR3 bases are TGTGCCAGCAGTTACTCAACAGGGGGCTCTGGTGAAGCTTTCTTT.

This rearrangement joins TRBV12-3 or TRBV12-4 to TRBJ1-5; D is uncertain. The V and J ends lost 3 bases and 6 bases respectively, with 9 bases between them. This CDR3 has 13 amino acids. The CDR3 DNA follows: TGTGCCAGCAGTTTTAAGACTTTTCAGCCCCAGCATTTT. Its protein is CASSFKTFQPQHF.